Detailed here is one T cell receptor (beta chain). The antigen is not known. An amount of RNA that ranged from roughly 0.45 to 1 ug was reverse transcribed with random hexamers. An immunoSEQ multiplex PCR amplified TCR beta CDR3 over 54 Vbeta and 13 Jbeta. TCRdb analysed the immunoSEQ multiplex PCR reads with MiXCR anew, one entry per CDR3 protein. Of under 200,000 distinct CDR3 sequences in the sample, 90% to 95% were seen once. This entry comes from a study of CD8 T cells in Susac syndrome. Germline values: CDR1 SGDLS, CDR2 YYNGEE. V was pared by 0 bases and J by 6 bases, with 7 bases between. This CDR3 is 13 amino acids long. Findings and caveats of the study: That the number of individuals in its TCR sequencing and HLA analysis was relatively small was acknowledged by the study.

From blood CD8+ and CD4+ T cells, the TCR beta chain was sequenced. FACS enriched CD8+ TEMRA cells, while bulk CD8+ and CD4+ were negatively isolated. This TCR came from a human donor in good health. This rearrangement joins TRBV9 to TRBJ1-5; D is unresolved. The sequenced sample was CD4+ T cells from PBMCs. The CDR3 loop reads CASSVGQSQPQHF. The CDR3 DNA follows: TGTGCCAGCAGCGTAGGACAAAGTCAGCCCCAGCATTTT.